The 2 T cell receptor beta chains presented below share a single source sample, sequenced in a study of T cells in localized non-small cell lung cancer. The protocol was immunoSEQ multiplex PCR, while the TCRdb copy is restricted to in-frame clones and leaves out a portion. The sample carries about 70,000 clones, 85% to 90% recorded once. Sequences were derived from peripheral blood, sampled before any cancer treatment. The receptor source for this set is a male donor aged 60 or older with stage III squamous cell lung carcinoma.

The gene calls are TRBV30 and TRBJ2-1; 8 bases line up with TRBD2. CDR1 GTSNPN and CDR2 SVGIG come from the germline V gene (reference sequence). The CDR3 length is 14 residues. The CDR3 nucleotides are TGTGTCCTATCCGGGGGGGCCTATTACAATGAGCAGTTCTTC. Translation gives CVLSGGAYYNEQFF.

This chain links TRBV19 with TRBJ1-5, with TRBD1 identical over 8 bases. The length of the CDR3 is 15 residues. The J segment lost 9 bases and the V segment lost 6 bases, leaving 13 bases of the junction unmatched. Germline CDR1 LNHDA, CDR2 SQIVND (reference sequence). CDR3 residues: CASSTRGQGIMPQHF. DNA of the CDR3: TGTGCCAGTAGCACTAGAGGACAGGGAATCATGCCCCAGCATTTT.